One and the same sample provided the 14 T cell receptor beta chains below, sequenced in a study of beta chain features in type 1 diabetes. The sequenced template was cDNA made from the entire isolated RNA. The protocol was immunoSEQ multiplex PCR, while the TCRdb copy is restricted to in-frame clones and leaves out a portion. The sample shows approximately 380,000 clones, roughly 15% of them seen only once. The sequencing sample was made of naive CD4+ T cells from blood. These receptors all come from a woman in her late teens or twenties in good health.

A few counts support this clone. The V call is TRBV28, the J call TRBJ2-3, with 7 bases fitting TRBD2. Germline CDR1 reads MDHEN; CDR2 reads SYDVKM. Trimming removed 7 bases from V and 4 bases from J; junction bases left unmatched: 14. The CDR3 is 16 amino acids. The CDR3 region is CASTRERGLGSDTQYF. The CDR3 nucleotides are TGTGCCAGCACTAGGGAGAGAGGACTAGGGTCAGATACGCAGTATTTT.

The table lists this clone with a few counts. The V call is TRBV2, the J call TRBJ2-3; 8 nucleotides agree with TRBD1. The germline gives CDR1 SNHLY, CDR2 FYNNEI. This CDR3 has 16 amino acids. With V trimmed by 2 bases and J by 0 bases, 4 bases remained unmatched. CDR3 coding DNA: TGTGCCAGCAGTGAAACTGGGACAGGAAGCACAGATACGCAGTATTTT. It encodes CASSETGTGSTDTQYF.

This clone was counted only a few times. This chain's CDR3 is CASSSRLGMNEQFF. CDR3 nucleotide sequence: TGTGCCAGCAGTTCGCGGCTCGGGATGAATGAGCAGTTCTTC. The genes are TRBV6-5 and TRBJ2-1; D is possibly TRBD2 (5 bases). Trimming cost V 4 bases and J 7 bases, with 14 bases left between them. The CDR3 has 14 residues. Germline CDR1 is MNHEY and CDR2 is SVGAGI.

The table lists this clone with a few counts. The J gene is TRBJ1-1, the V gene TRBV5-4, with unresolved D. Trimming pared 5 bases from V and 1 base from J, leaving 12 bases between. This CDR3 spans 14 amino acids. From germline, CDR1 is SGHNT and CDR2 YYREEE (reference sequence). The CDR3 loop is CASSTDGRNTEAFF. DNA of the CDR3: TGTGCCAGCAGTACGGACGGGAGGAACACTGAAGCTTTCTTT.

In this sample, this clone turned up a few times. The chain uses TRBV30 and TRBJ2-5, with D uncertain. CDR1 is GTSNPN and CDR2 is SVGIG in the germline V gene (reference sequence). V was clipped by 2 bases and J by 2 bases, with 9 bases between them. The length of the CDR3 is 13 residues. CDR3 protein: CAWSWRAQETQYF. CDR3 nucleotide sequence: TGTGCCTGGAGTTGGAGAGCGCAAGAGACCCAGTACTTC.

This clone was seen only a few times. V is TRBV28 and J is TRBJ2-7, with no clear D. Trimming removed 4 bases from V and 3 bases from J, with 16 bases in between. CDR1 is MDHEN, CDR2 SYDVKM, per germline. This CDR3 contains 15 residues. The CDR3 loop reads CASSWALTPRYEQYF. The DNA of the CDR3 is TGTGCCAGCAGTTGGGCACTTACCCCACGCTACGAGCAGTACTTC. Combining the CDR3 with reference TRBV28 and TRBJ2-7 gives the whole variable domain DVKVTQSSRYLVKRTGEKVFLECVQDMDHENMFWYRQDPGLGLRLIYFSYDVKMKEKGDIPEGYSVSREKKERFSLILESASTNQTSMYLCASSWALTPRYEQYFGPGTRLTVT.

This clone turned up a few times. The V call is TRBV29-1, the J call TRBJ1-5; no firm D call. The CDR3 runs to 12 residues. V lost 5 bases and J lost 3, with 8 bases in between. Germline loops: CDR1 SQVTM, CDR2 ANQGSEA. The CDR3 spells CSVLSSNQPQHF. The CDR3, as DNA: TGCAGCGTTCTGTCCTCCAATCAGCCCCAGCATTTT.

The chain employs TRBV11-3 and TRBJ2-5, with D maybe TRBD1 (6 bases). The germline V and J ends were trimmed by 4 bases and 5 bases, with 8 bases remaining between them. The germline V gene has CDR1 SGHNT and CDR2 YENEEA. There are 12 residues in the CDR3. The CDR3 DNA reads TGTGCCAGCAGCTCACAGGGTGAGACCCAGTACTTC. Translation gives CASSSQGETQYF.

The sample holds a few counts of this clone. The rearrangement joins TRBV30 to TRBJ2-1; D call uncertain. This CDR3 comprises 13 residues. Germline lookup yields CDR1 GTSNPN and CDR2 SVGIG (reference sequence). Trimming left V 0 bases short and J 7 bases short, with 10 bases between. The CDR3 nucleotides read TGTGCCTGGAGTGTATCCCCGTTGAATGAGCAGTTCTTC. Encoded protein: CAWSVSPLNEQFF.

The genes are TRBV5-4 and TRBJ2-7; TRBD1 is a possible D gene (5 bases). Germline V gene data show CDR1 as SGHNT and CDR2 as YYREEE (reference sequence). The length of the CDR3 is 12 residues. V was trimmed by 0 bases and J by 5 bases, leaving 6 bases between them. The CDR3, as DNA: TGTGCCAGCAGCTTGGACAGGAACGAGCAGTACTTC. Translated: CASSLDRNEQYF.

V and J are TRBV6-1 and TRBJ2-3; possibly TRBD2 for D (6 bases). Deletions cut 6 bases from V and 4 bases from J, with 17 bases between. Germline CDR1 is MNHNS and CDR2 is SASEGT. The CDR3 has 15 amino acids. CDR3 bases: TGTGCCAGCAGGCCCTGGACTACTAGATCAGATACGCAGTATTTT. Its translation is CASRPWTTRSDTQYF.

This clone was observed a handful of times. The CDR3 sequence is CASSSRQANNEQFF. The CDR3 nucleotides are TGTGCCAGCAGCTCCCGACAGGCTAACAATGAGCAGTTCTTC. The chain uses TRBV11-3 and TRBJ2-1, with D tentatively TRBD1 (6 bases). The CDR3 runs to 14 residues. Deletions cut 4 bases from V and 5 bases from J, with 12 bases between. Germline V gene lookup returns CDR1 SGHNT and CDR2 YENEEA. The complete variable domain, with remaining parts taken from reference TRBV11-3 and TRBJ2-1, reads EAGVVQSPRYKIIEKKQPVAFWCNPISGHNTLYWYLQNLGQGPELLIRYENEEAVDDSQLPKDRFSAERLKGVDSTLKIQPAELGDSAVYLCASSSRQANNEQFFGPGTRLTVL.

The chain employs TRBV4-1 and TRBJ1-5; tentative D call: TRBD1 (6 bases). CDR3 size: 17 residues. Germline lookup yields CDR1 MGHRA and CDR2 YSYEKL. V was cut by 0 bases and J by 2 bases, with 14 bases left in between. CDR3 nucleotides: TGCGCCAGCAGCCAAGATCAGGGGATCCTTGGCAATCAGCCCCAGCATTTT. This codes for CASSQDQGILGNQPQHF.

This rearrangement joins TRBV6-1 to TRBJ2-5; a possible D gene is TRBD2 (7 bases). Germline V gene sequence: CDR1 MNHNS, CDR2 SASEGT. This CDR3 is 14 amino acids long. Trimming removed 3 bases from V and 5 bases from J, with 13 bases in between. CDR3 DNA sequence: TGTGCCAGCAGTGATACGGGGGGCAAGGAGACCCAGTACTTC. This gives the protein CASSDTGGKETQYF.